The clone carrying this TCR beta chain has only a few counts. The sample originates from a study of T cells after yellow fever vaccination. TCRdb reanalysed the 5' RACE reads using MiXCR and keeps one entry per CDR3 protein. The table includes about 74,000 distinct CDR3 sequences, roughly 7.4% detected once. This CDR3 has 12 residues. Germline CDR1 MGHRA, CDR2 YSYEKL. Trimming shortened V by 3 bases and J by 14 bases, and 11 bases separated the two germline ends. The receptor was isolated from a man aged 18 to 35 who received the YFV17D yellow fever vaccine. The chain is built from TRBV4-1 and TRBJ1-6; D is unclear. The sample in question was CD8+ T cells sorted from PBMCs, obtained 5 to 6 days after the first yellow fever vaccination. The CDR3 nucleotides are TGCGCCAGCAGCCACACGCCTGGGACCCTCCACTTT. Its translation is CASSHTPGTLHF.